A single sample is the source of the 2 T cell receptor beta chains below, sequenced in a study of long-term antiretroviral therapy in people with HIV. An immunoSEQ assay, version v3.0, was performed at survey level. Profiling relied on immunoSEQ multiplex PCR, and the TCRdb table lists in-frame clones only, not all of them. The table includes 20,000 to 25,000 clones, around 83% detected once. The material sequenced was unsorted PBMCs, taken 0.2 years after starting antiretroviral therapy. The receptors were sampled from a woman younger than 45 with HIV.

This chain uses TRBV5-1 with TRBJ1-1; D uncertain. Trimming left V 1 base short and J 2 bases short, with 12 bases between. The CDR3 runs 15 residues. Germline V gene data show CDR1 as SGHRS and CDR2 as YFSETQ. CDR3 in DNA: TGCGCCAGCAGCTTGCCGGTCCTGGGAAACACTGAAGCTTTCTTT. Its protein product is CASSLPVLGNTEAFF.

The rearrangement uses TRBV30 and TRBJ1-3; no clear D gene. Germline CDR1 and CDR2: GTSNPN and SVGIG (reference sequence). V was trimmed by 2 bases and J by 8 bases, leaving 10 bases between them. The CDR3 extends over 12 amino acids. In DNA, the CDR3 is TGTGCCTGGAGTTCGCAGTACGACACCATATATTTT. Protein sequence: CAWSSQYDTIYF.